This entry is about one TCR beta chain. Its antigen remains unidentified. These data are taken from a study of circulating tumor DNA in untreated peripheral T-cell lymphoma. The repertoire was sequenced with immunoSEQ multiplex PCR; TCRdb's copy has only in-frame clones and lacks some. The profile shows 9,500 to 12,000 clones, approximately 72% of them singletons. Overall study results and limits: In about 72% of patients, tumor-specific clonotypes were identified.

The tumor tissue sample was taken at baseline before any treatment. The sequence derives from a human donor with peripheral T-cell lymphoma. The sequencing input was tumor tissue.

The CDR3 reads CASSLATGFAFF. The CDR3, as DNA: TGTGCCAGCAGCCTCGCAACAGGGTTTGCTTTCTTT. This sequence joins TRBV14 and TRBJ1-1, with a tentative D call TRBD1 (6 bases). Per the germline V gene, CDR1 is SGHDN and CDR2 is FVKESK. Trimming took 4 bases from V and 11 from J, leaving 14 bases between them. CDR3 length equals 12 residues.